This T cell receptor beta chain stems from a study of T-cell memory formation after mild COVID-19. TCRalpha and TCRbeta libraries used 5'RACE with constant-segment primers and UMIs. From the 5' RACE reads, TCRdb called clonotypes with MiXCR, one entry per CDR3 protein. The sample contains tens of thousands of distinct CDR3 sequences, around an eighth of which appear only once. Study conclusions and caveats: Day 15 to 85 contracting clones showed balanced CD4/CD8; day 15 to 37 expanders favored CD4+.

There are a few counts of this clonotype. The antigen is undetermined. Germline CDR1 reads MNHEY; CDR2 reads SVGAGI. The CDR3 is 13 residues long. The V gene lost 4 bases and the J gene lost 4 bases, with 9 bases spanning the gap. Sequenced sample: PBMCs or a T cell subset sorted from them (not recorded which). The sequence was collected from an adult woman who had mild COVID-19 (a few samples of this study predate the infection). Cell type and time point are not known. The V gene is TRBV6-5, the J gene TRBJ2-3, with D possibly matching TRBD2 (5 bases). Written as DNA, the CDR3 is TGTGCCAGCAGTTGGCGGGCCGCAGATACGCAGTATTTT. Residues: CASSWRAADTQYF.